These T cell receptor beta chains were read from a single sample in a study of cytomegalovirus exposure and HLA in healthy donors. The repertoire was sequenced with immunoSEQ multiplex PCR; TCRdb's copy has only in-frame clones and lacks some. The repertoire holds about 180,000 clones, with around 86% as singletons. Sequencing was carried out using PBMCs. All receptors come from a man between 18 and 35 years old in good health and CMV-seropositive. Each CDR3 is given with its conserved first and last residue. A D gene is named only where the DNA matches it firmly. Rows give clone size only sometimes, using once, few, many, or a class for an expanded clone.

abundance: -
d_gene: TRBD2
v_gene: TRBV28
j_gene: TRBJ2-1
CDR3nt: TGTGCCAGCAGTTCGCCCCCTAGCGGGTCGCTCTATGAGCAGTTCTTC
CDR3aa: CASSSPPSGSLYEQFF

abundance: -
d_gene: -
v_gene: TRBV7-2
j_gene: TRBJ1-1
CDR3nt: TGTGCCAGCAGCTTATTCGCTCTGGACAGCAGGAACACTGAAGCTTTCTTT
CDR3aa: CASSLFALDSRNTEAFF

abundance: -
d_gene: TRBD2
v_gene: TRBV11-3
j_gene: TRBJ2-7
CDR3nt: TGTGCCAGCAGCCTGGGGGGGGACTCCTACGAGCAGTACTTC
CDR3aa: CASSLGGDSYEQYF

abundance: -
d_gene: TRBD1
v_gene: TRBV6-5
j_gene: TRBJ1-6
CDR3nt: TGTGCCAGCAGTTACGGGGACAGCTCTAGTTCACCCCTCCACTTT
CDR3aa: CASSYGDSSSSPLHF

abundance: -
d_gene: TRBD1
v_gene: TRBV6-1
j_gene: TRBJ2-7
CDR3nt: TGTGCCAGCAGGGTCTCTGACAGGGGGGTCTACGAGCAGTACTTC
CDR3aa: CASRVSDRGVYEQYF

abundance: -
d_gene: -
v_gene: TRBV13
j_gene: TRBJ2-7
CDR3nt: TGTGCCAGCAGCTTAGCAGGGTCGGGTGAGCAGTACTTC
CDR3aa: CASSLAGSGEQYF

abundance: -
d_gene: -
v_gene: TRBV23-1
j_gene: TRBJ1-2
CDR3nt: TGCGCCAGCAGTCAATTGAGGAGAGGGGACATCTATGGCTACACCTTC
CDR3aa: CASSQLRRGDIYGYTF

abundance: -
d_gene: -
v_gene: TRBV4-3
j_gene: TRBJ2-1
CDR3nt: TGCGCCAGCAGCTTCGAAGGAGCGGCCTACAATGAGCAGTTCTTC
CDR3aa: CASSFEGAAYNEQFF

abundance: -
d_gene: TRBD2
v_gene: TRBV6-5
j_gene: TRBJ2-1
CDR3nt: TGTGCCAGCAGTTCGGAAGCGGGAGGGCCTTACAATGAGCAGTTCTTC
CDR3aa: CASSSEAGGPYNEQFF

abundance: few
d_gene: TRBD1
v_gene: TRBV19
j_gene: TRBJ1-2
CDR3nt: TGTGCCAGTAGTGGACAGGGGTATGGCTACACCTTC
CDR3aa: CASSGQGYGYTF

abundance: -
d_gene: -
v_gene: TRBV5-6
j_gene: TRBJ2-7
CDR3nt: TGTGCCAGCAGCTTGGATGGGGGGTGGTACGAGCAGTACTTC
CDR3aa: CASSLDGGWYEQYF

abundance: -
d_gene: TRBD1
v_gene: TRBV29-1
j_gene: TRBJ2-5
CDR3nt: TGCAGCGTTGTTCAGGGACAGGGAGTTGGGACCCAGTACTTC
CDR3aa: CSVVQGQGVGTQYF

abundance: -
d_gene: -
v_gene: TRBV20-1
j_gene: TRBJ1-2
CDR3nt: TGCAGTGCCCGACAGAACTATGGCTACACCTTC
CDR3aa: CSARQNYGYTF

abundance: -
d_gene: TRBD1
v_gene: TRBV7-9
j_gene: TRBJ1-2
CDR3nt: TGTGCCAGCAGCTCGCCCTCTTTGACAGGGGTAGGCGGCTACACCTTC
CDR3aa: CASSSPSLTGVGGYTF

abundance: -
d_gene: -
v_gene: TRBV7-2
j_gene: TRBJ1-3
CDR3nt: TGTGCCAGCAGCTCCGCGGGAAACACCATATATTTT
CDR3aa: CASSSAGNTIYF

abundance: -
d_gene: -
v_gene: TRBV9
j_gene: TRBJ1-4
CDR3nt: TGTGCCAGCAGCGTAGGGGGCGGAGTGGGTGAAAAACTGTTTTTT
CDR3aa: CASSVGGGVGEKLFF

abundance: -
d_gene: -
v_gene: TRBV11-2
j_gene: TRBJ2-5
CDR3nt: TGTGCCAGCAGCCCCCAGGGAAAAGAGACCCAGTACTTC
CDR3aa: CASSPQGKETQYF

abundance: -
d_gene: -
v_gene: TRBV2
j_gene: TRBJ2-3
CDR3nt: TGTGCCACCACCCTACGAGAGGCAGATACGCAGTATTTT
CDR3aa: CATTLREADTQYF

abundance: -
d_gene: -
v_gene: TRBV7-2
j_gene: TRBJ2-7
CDR3nt: TGTGCCAGCAGCCCTGGTCGGGGGGAGCAGTACTTC
CDR3aa: CASSPGRGEQYF

abundance: -
d_gene: TRBD1
v_gene: TRBV28
j_gene: TRBJ2-7
CDR3nt: TGCGGGACAGGGGGAATCTACGAGCAGTACTTC
CDR3aa: CGTGGIYEQYF

abundance: once
d_gene: -
v_gene: TRBV11-3
j_gene: TRBJ2-5
CDR3nt: TGTGCCAGCAGCTTAGGTTGGCACCAAGAGACCCAGTACTTC
CDR3aa: CASSLGWHQETQYF

abundance: -
d_gene: TRBD1
v_gene: TRBV23-1
j_gene: TRBJ2-1
CDR3nt: TGCGCCAGCAGTCAAGGGACAGGGAGGGGGAATGAGCAGTTCTTC
CDR3aa: CASSQGTGRGNEQFF

abundance: -
d_gene: -
v_gene: TRBV9
j_gene: TRBJ2-3
CDR3nt: TGTGCCAGCAGCGTTAGCGGCACAGATACGCAGTATTTT
CDR3aa: CASSVSGTDTQYF

abundance: -
d_gene: TRBD2
v_gene: TRBV6-4
j_gene: TRBJ2-1
CDR3nt: TGTGCCAGCAGTGCCGCTAGCGGGACAGATGAGCAGTTCTTC
CDR3aa: CASSAASGTDEQFF